This entry concerns a single T cell receptor beta chain. Its antigen remains unknown. Germline-derived CDR1 and CDR2 are SGHRS and YFSETQ. The CDR3 runs to 14 residues. V was pared by 3 bases and J by 4 bases, with 13 bases between. This record belongs to a study of CD8+ T cells in alopecia areata. Study results and limitations: Between patients, shared TCR sequences were less clear than in mice. This was possibly due in part to HLA diversity in the patient population.

CD4+ cells belonging to roughly 5 patients, who were in the biomarker study, were further sorted into CD25+CD127- cells. PBMCs yielded sorted CD4+ and CD8+ T cells. Once RNA had been extracted, it was reverse transcribed into cDNA to act as the sequencing template. This table comes from immunoSEQ multiplex PCR, and its TCRdb copy is limited to in-frame clones, with some not included. This table has approximately 13,000 clones, roughly 54% appearing once. This clonotype was obtained from a human donor with alopecia areata. The V and J genes are TRBV5-1 and TRBJ1-1, with a tentative D call TRBD1 (6 bases). Sequencing input: CD4+ Tregs sorted from blood. The CDR3 loop reads CASSSDTGTTEAFF. DNA for the CDR3: TGCGCCAGCAGCTCGGATACAGGGACCACTGAAGCTTTCTTT.